This T cell receptor beta chain is from a study of T cell responses to AZD1222 COVID-19 vaccine. Germline V gene lookup returns CDR1 MRHNA and CDR2 SNTAGT. This CDR3 comprises 14 residues. Deletions cut 2 bases from V and 4 bases from J, with 10 bases between. Note on this clone: Its target is unknown.

Study-level results: Spike-specific TCR breadth and depth grew following two AZD1222 doses.

TCRdb keeps only in-frame clones here, not all; method: immunoSEQ multiplex PCR. The profile shows 110,000 to 150,000 clones, about nine tenths of them singletons. V gene TRBV6-4 combines with J gene TRBJ2-3; maybe TRBD1 (5 bases). The material was peripheral blood, obtained on day 0 of AZD1222 vaccination. The origin of this receptor is an adult in good health. DNA of the CDR3: TGTGCCAGCAGTGACGGGGCCAGTGCAGATACGCAGTATTTT. Amino acid sequence: CASSDGASADTQYF.